The rows below give T cell receptor beta chains drawn from one sample of a study of blood T cells in healthy people across ages. TCRdb itself ran the 5' RACE reads through MiXCR, one entry per CDR3 protein. The data show roughly 1,100,000 distinct CDR3 sequences, approximately 25% seen once. These data were also reused for a study on T cells of mothers and their children.

What was sequenced was blood. These receptors were taken from a girl aged 2 to 10 in good health. Each CDR3 is given without its conserved first and last residue. The D gene is left open where the match is weak.

ASSLGPDREDEQY	TRBV7-9	TRBJ2-7	NA
ASSQDRGHSPLH	TRBV4-3	TRBJ1-6	NA
ASSLDGGPLYQPQH	TRBV7-8	TRBJ1-5	NA
SARDPQTGGRAQQETQY	TRBV20-1	TRBJ2-5	TRBD2
ASSPTSGEWAYEQY	TRBV6-1	NA	NA
AIIEGTEHNEQF	TRBV2	TRBJ2-1	TRBD1
ASSFGGLTEAF	TRBV12-3/TRBV12-4	TRBJ1-1	NA
ASSLIPQETQY	TRBV7-2	TRBJ2-5	NA
ASSFDSKEKLF	TRBV5-4	TRBJ1-4	NA
AIRGLESYEQY	TRBV10-3	TRBJ2-7	TRBD2